The clone carrying this T cell receptor (beta chain) was counted at least ten times. Assay used: immunoSEQ multiplex PCR; TCRdb lists only in-frame clones, some missing. The sample holds over 200,000 clones, about 81% seen once. CDR1 and CDR2 from the germline V gene are SGDLS and YYNGEE. V was shortened by 7 bases and J by 6 bases, with 16 bases between the two germline ends. The CDR3 consists of 14 residues. The cohort comprised adults aged about 18 to 90 years residing in 24 US areas. Two negative PCRs, clearance, or symptom resolution had been documented for recovered Cohort 3 donors. These data come from a study of blood T cell repertoires in COVID-19.

Sequenced material: PBMCs or T cells enriched from blood (not recorded which). This TCR came from a man aged 40-55 years who had recovered from COVID-19. V and J are TRBV9 and TRBJ2-2; possible D gene TRBD2, 7 bases. The CDR3 region is CASGNGGASGELFF. DNA for the CDR3: TGTGCCAGCGGTAATGGGGGGGCATCCGGGGAGCTGTTTTTT.